The present TCR beta chain was sequenced within a study of regulatory T cells in long-lasting Graves disease. CDR3 size: 15 residues. The V gene lost 5 bases and the J gene lost 2 bases, with 15 bases spanning the gap. The germline V gene encodes CDR1 LNHDA and CDR2 SQIVND (reference sequence). Documented time point: persistent/refractory GD, antithyroid drugs over 5 years with positive TRAb. PBMC-extracted RNA yielded the TCR library. CDR3-region Arm-PCR and iRepertoire HTBI primers produced the TCR beta libraries. Via MiXCR, TCRdb re-called the multiplex PCR reads, giving one row per CDR3 protein. The repertoire holds 400,000 or so distinct CDR3 sequences, around 24% seen once, with roughly 30% in the top ten.

The V call is TRBV19, the J call TRBJ2-5, with D perhaps TRBD1 or TRBD2 (5 bases each). The receptor was isolated from a female donor with Graves disease. The sequences come from peripheral blood mononuclear cells (PBMCs), collected when the disease was refractory, from a patient treated with antithyroid drugs. CDR3 nucleotide sequence: TGTGCCAGTAGTTTCTCCCGGGACGGACAAGAGACCCAGTACTTC. Translating gives CASSFSRDGQETQYF.